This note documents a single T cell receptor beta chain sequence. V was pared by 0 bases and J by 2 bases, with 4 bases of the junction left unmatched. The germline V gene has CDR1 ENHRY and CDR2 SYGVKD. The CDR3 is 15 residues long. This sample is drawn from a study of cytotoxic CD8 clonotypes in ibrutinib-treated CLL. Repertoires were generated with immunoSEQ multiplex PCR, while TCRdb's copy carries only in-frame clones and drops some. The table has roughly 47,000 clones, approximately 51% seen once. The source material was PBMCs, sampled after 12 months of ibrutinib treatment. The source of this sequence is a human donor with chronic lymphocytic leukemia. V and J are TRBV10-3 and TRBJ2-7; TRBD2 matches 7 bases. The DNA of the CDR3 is TGTGCCATCAGTGAGTCGAGGCGGGAGACCTACGAGCAGTACTTC. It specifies CAISESRRETYEQYF.